This T cell receptor beta chain was sequenced during a study of early T cells in non-severe SARS-CoV-2 infection. Ten or more counts support this clonotype. The CDR3 extends over 16 amino acids. The germline gives CDR1 SEHNR, CDR2 FQNEAQ (reference sequence). Trimming at V came to 2 bases and at J to 6 bases, leaving 7 bases not matched to a gene. Via MiXCR, TCRdb re-called the 5' RACE reads, giving one row per CDR3 protein. The sample yields around 47,000 distinct CDR3 sequences, 9.5% to 11% seen once. The source of this sequence is an adult who was a healthcare worker with PCR-confirmed SARS-CoV-2 infection or an uninfected control (not recorded which). The chain has TRBV7-9 and TRBJ2-7, with 13 nucleotides matching TRBD2. Sequenced sample: whole blood. CDR3 in amino acids: CASSLRGTSGDSEQYF. The CDR3 DNA sequence: TGTGCCAGCAGCTTACGCGGGACTAGCGGGGACAGCGAGCAGTACTTC.